What follows are 6 T cell receptor beta chains derived from one specimen sequenced in a study of blood T cells in healthy people across ages. It was with a sample-barcoded 5' primer and a J-beta primer mix that a second PCR of roughly 7 to 12 cycles was run. One entry per CDR3 protein, called by TCRdb with MiXCR from the 5' RACE reads. The data hold over a million distinct CDR3 sequences, with about 25% observed a single time. These records were also assigned to another study, of T cells of mothers and their children.

Sequences were obtained from blood. The receptors come from a girl aged 2 to 10 in good health.

V and J are TRBV29-1 and TRBJ2-1; a weak D match, TRBD1 (5 bases). There are 14 residues in the CDR3. Trimming took 5 bases from V and 1 from J, leaving 12 bases between them. CDR1 and CDR2 from the germline V gene are SQVTM and ANQGSEA. The CDR3 spells CSVQWQGSYNEQFF. The CDR3 bases are TGCAGCGTTCAATGGCAGGGTTCCTACAATGAGCAGTTCTTC.

The chain joins TRBV24-1 to TRBJ2-6, with D unresolved. Trimming pared 2 bases from V and 4 bases from J, leaving 5 bases between. The CDR3 contains 14 residues. Germline V CDR1 and CDR2: KGHDR, SFDVKD. This CDR3 reads CATSDWVGANVLTF. CDR3 nucleotides: TGTGCCACCAGTGATTGGGTCGGGGCCAACGTCCTGACTTTC.

This clonotype has more than one count but fewer than ten. The chain carries TRBV7-2 and TRBJ1-2; a weak D match, TRBD1 (5 bases). The CDR3 covers 16 residues. The germline CDR1 and CDR2 sequences are SGHTA and FQGNSA. The V gene lost 9 bases and the J gene lost 5 bases, with 25 bases spanning the gap. CDR3 coding DNA: TGTGCCAGTCTTACTTATGGGGGGGATGGAGGATATGGCTACACCTTC. It specifies CASLTYGGDGGYGYTF. Full variable domain (rest looked up from reference TRBV7-2 and TRBJ1-2): GAGVSQSPSNKVTEKGKDVELRCDPISGHTALYWYRQSLGQGLEFLIYFQGNSAPDKSGLPSDRFSAERTGGSVSTLTIQRTQQEDSAVYLCASLTYGGDGGYGYTFGSGTRLTVV.

In this sample, this clonotype turned up a few times. This chain joins TRBV20-1 and TRBJ2-5, with TRBD1 matching 9 bases. With V trimmed by 6 bases and J by 8 bases, 7 bases remained unmatched. The CDR3 spans 12 residues. Germline CDR1 DFQATT, CDR2 SNEGSKA (reference sequence). Here the CDR3 DNA reads TGCAGTGCAGCAGGGACAGGGAATACCCAGTACTTC. Translation: CSAAGTGNTQYF.

This clonotype has a count of ten or more. The chain has TRBV4-3 and TRBJ2-2, with D unclear. V shed 0 bases and J shed 4 bases, with 3 bases lying between them. Germline V gene lookup returns CDR1 LGHNA and CDR2 YSLEER. The CDR3 spans 13 residues. The CDR3 spells CASSQDVTGELFF. CDR3 bases: TGCGCCAGCAGCCAAGATGTCACCGGGGAGCTGTTTTTT.

The chain joins TRBV5-1 to TRBJ1-1; TRBD1 is a possible D gene (5 bases). V lost 4 bases and J 1 base, leaving 20 bases between the germline ends. Germline assignment: CDR1 SGHRS and CDR2 YFSETQ. CDR3 length: 17 amino acids. CDR3 in DNA: TGCGCCAGCAGCCCGTTGGTTAGTAGCAGGGAGAACACTGAAGCTTTCTTT. It translates to CASSPLVSSRENTEAFF.